This T cell receptor (beta chain) originates from a study of beta chain features in type 1 diabetes. Findings and caveats of the study: Type 1 diabetes patients had moderately but significantly shorter TCRB CDR3s in all four CD4+ subsets. A cDNA-based sequencing approach could over-represent cells with high TCR expression.

About this clone itself: The target antigen is unknown.

The CDR3 is 16 residues long. V lost 1 base to trimming and J lost 4 bases, with 16 bases between them. CDR1 and CDR2 from the germline V gene are LGHNA and YSLEER. TCRB transcripts that were expressed got sequenced, as all of the isolated RNA had been reverse transcribed. Some clones are missing from TCRdb's copy, which holds only in-frame ones; the method was immunoSEQ multiplex PCR. The data show over 100,000 clones, 16% seen once. Donors contributed one heparinised blood draw apiece, averaging around 100 mL. The sample was central memory CD4+ T cells from blood. J is TRBJ1-1 and V is TRBV4-3, with D unresolved. This receptor was obtained from a man aged 30 to 45 with type 1 diabetes. CDR3 loop: CASSQVGSGRLTEAFF. The CDR3 DNA is TGCGCCAGCAGCCAAGTGGGTTCGGGGAGACTCACTGAAGCTTTCTTT.